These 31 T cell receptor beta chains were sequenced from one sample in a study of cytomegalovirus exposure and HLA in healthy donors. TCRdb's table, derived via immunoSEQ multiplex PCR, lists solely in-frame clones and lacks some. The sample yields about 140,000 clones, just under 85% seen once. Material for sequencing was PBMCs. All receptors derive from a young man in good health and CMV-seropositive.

The CDR3 nucleotides are TGTGCCTGGAGTGTACGTTGGGGGGAAAACACTGAAGCTTTCTTT. It codes for CAWSVRWGENTEAFF. The rearrangement uses TRBV30 and TRBJ1-1; D possibly corresponds to TRBD1 (5 bases). From germline, CDR1 is GTSNPN and CDR2 SVGIG (reference sequence). This CDR3 is built from 15 residues. V was pared by 0 bases and J by 2 bases, with 13 bases between.

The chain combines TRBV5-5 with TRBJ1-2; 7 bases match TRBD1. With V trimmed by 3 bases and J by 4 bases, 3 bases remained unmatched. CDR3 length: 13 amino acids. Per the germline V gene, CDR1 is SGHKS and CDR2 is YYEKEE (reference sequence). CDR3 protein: CASSSGQPYGYTF. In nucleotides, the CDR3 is TGTGCCAGCAGCTCGGGACAGCCCTATGGCTACACCTTC.

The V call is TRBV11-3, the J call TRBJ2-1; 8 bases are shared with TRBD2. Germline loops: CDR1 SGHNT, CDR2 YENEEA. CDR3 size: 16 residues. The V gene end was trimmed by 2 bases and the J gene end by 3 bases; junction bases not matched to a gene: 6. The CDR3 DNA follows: TGTGCCAGCAGCTTAAGTTCCAGCGGGAGCTACAATGAGCAGTTCTTC. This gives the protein CASSLSSSGSYNEQFF. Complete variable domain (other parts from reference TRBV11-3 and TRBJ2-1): EAGVVQSPRYKIIEKKQPVAFWCNPISGHNTLYWYLQNLGQGPELLIRYENEEAVDDSQLPKDRFSAERLKGVDSTLKIQPAELGDSAVYLCASSLSSSGSYNEQFFGPGTRLTVL.

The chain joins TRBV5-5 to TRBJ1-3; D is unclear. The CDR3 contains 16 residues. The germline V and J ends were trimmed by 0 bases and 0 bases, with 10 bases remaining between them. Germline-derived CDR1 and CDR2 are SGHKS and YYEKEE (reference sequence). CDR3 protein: CASSLGVRPSGNTIYF. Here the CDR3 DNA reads TGTGCCAGCAGCTTGGGGGTCAGGCCCTCTGGAAACACCATATATTTT.

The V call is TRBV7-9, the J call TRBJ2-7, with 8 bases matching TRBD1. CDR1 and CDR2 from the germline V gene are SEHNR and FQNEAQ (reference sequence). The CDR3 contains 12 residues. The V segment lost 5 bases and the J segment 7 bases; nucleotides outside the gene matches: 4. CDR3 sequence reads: CASSRTGQEQYF. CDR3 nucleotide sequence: TGTGCCAGCAGCCGGACAGGGCAAGAGCAGTACTTC.

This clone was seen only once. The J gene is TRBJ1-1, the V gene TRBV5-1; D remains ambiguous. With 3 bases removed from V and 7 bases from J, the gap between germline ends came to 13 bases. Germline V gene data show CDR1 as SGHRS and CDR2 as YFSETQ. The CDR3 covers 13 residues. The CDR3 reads CASSSVRVGEAFF. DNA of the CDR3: TGCGCCAGCAGCTCCGTTCGGGTGGGTGAAGCTTTCTTT.

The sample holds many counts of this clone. CDR3 in amino acids: CASSFIPGQATDTQYF. The CDR3 DNA reads TGTGCCAGCAGTTTTATTCCGGGACAGGCCACAGATACGCAGTATTTT. The chain has TRBV6-5 and TRBJ2-3; 8 bases are a match to TRBD1. There are 16 residues in the CDR3. Germline values: CDR1 MNHEY, CDR2 SVGAGI. V was pared by 4 bases and J by 2 bases, with 8 bases of the junction left unmatched.

In DNA, the CDR3 is TGTGCCAGCAACAAACCGGTCCCAGGACAGTACTATGGCTACACCTTC. Amino acid sequence: CASNKPVPGQYYGYTF. The chain uses TRBV9 and TRBJ1-2; D is perhaps TRBD1 (6 bases). Germline CDR1 and CDR2: SGDLS and YYNGEE. The CDR3 runs to 16 residues. V was cut by 6 bases and J by 3 bases, with 21 bases left in between.

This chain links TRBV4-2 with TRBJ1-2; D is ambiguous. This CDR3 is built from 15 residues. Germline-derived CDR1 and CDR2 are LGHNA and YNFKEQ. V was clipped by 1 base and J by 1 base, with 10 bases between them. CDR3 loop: CASSQVSQVNYGYTF. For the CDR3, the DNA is TGTGCCAGCAGCCAAGTATCGCAGGTTAACTATGGCTACACCTTC.

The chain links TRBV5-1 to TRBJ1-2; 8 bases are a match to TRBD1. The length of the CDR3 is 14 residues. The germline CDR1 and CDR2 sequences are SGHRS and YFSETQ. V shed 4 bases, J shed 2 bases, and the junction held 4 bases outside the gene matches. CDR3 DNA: TGCGCCAGCAGCCCGGGACAGGTAAACTATGGCTACACCTTC. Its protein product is CASSPGQVNYGYTF.

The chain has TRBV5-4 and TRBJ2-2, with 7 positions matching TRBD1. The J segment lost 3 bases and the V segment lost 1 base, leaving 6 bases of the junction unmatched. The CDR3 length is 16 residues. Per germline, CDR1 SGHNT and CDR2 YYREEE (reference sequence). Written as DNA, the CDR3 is TGTGCCAGCAGCTTGCTAGGGCAGGGGGACACCGGGGAGCTGTTTTTT. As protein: CASSLLGQGDTGELFF.

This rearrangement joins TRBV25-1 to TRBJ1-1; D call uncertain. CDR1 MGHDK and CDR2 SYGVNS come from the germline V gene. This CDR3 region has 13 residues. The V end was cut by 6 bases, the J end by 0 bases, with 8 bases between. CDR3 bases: TGTGCCAGCAGCTTAAAGCTGAACACTGAAGCTTTCTTT. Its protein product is CASSLKLNTEAFF.

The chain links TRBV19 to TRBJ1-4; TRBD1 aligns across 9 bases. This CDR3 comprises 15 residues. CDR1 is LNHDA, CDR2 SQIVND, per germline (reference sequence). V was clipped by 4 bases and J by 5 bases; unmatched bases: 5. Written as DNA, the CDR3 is TGTGCCAGTAGTAAACCCGGGACAGGGAATGAAAAACTGTTTTTT. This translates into CASSKPGTGNEKLFF. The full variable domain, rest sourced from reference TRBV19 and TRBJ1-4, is DGGITQSPKYLFRKEGQNVTLSCEQNLNHDAMYWYRQDPGQGLRLIYYSQIVNDFQKGDIAEGYSVSREKKESFPLTVTSAQKNPTAFYLCASSKPGTGNEKLFFGSGTQLSVL.

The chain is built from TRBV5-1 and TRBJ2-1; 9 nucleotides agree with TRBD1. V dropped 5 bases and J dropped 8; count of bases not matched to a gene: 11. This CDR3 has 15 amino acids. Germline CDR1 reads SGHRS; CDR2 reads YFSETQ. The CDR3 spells CASRPTGGDLDEQFF. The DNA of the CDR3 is TGCGCCAGCAGACCCACAGGGGGCGATTTGGATGAGCAGTTCTTC.

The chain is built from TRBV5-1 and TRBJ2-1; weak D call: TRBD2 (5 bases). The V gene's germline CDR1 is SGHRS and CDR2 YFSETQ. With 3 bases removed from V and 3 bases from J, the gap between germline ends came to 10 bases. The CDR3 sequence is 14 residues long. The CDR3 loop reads CASSSPGGYNEQFF. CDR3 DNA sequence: TGCGCCAGCAGCTCCCCCGGAGGCTACAATGAGCAGTTCTTC.

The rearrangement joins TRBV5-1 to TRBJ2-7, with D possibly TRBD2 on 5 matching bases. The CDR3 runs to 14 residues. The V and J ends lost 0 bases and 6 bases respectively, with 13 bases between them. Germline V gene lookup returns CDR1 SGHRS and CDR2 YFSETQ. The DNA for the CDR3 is TGCGCCAGCAGCTTGGGAGAGGCGGGCGGCGAGCAGTACTTC. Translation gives CASSLGEAGGEQYF. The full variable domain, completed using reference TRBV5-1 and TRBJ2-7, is KAGVTQTPRYLIKTRGQQVTLSCSPISGHRSVSWYQQTPGQGLQFLFEYFSETQRNKGNFPGRFSGRQFSNSRSEMNVSTLELGDSALYLCASSLGEAGGEQYFGPGTRLTVT.

The CDR3 DNA sequence: TGTGCCAGCAAACGACAGGCCCAGTTCTATGGCTACACCTTC. Translating gives CASKRQAQFYGYTF. V and J are TRBV27 and TRBJ1-2; maybe TRBD1 (6 bases). The V gene lost 7 bases and the J gene lost 4 bases, with 16 bases spanning the gap. The CDR3 extends over 14 amino acids. CDR1 and CDR2 from the germline V gene are MNHEY and SMNVEV (reference sequence).

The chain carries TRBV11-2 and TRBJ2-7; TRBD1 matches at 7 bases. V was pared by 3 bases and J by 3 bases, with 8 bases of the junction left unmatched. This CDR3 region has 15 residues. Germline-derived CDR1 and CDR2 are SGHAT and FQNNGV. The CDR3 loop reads CASSFPQAGGYEQYF. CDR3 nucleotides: TGTGCCAGCAGCTTTCCGCAGGCAGGGGGCTACGAGCAGTACTTC.

The chain's CDR3 is CASSPGQADLIYEQYF. In DNA, the CDR3 is TGTGCCAGCAGCCCGGGACAGGCCGACTTAATCTACGAGCAGTACTTC. The rearrangement uses TRBV5-4 and TRBJ2-7, with 8 bases lining up with TRBD1. The germline gives CDR1 SGHNT, CDR2 YYREEE (reference sequence). V was clipped by 4 bases and J by 3 bases; unmatched bases: 12. The CDR3 is 16 residues long. Drawing the rest from reference TRBV5-4 and TRBJ2-7, the complete variable domain is ETGVTQSPTHLIKTRGQQVTLRCSSQSGHNTVSWYQQALGQGPQFIFQYYREEENGRGNFPPRFSGLQFPNYSSELNVNALELDDSALYLCASSPGQADLIYEQYFGPGTRLTVT.

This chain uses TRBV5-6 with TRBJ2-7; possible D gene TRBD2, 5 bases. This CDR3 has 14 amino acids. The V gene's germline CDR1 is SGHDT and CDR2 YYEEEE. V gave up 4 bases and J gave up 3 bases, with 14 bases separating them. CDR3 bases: TGTGCCAGCAGCATGGCCGGGATAGACTACGAGCAGTACTTC. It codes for CASSMAGIDYEQYF. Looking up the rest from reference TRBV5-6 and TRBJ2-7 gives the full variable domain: DAGVTQSPTHLIKTRGQQVTLRCSPKSGHDTVSWYQQALGQGPQFIFQYYEEEERQRGNFPDRFSGHQFPNYSSELNVNALLLGDSALYLCASSMAGIDYEQYFGPGTRLTVT.

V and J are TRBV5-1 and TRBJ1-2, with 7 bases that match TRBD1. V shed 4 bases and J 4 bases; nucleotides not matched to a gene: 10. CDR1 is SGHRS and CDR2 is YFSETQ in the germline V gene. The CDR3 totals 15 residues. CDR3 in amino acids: CASSKGQVEFYGYTF. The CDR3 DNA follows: TGCGCCAGCAGCAAAGGACAGGTCGAGTTCTATGGCTACACCTTC.

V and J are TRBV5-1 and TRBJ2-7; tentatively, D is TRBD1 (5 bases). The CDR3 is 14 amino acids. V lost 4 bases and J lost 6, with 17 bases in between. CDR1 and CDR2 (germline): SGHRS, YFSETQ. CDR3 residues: CASSSWAQGSEQYF. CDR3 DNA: TGCGCCAGCAGCAGCTGGGCCCAGGGCAGCGAGCAGTACTTC. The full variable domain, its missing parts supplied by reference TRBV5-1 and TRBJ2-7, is KAGVTQTPRYLIKTRGQQVTLSCSPISGHRSVSWYQQTPGQGLQFLFEYFSETQRNKGNFPGRFSGRQFSNSRSEMNVSTLELGDSALYLCASSSWAQGSEQYFGPGTRLTVT.

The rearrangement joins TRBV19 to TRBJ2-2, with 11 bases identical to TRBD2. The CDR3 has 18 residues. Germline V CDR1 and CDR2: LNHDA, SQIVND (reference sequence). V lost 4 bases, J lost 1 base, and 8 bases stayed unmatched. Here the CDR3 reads CASSRLAGGKRNTGELFF. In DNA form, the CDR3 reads TGTGCCAGTAGTAGGCTAGCGGGGGGCAAACGGAACACCGGGGAGCTGTTTTTT.

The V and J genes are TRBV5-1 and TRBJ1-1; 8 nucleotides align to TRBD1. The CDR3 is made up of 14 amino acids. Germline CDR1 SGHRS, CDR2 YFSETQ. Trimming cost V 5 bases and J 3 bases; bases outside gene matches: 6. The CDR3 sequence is CASSSPDRDTEAFF. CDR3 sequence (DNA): TGCGCCAGCAGTTCACCGGACAGGGACACTGAAGCTTTCTTT.

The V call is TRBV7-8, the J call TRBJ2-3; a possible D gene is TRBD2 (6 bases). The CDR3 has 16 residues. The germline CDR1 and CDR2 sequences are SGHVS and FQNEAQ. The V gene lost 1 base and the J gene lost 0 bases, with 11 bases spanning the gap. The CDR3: CASSLGPRGSTDTQYF. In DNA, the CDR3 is TGTGCCAGCAGCTTAGGACCGCGGGGTAGCACAGATACGCAGTATTTT.

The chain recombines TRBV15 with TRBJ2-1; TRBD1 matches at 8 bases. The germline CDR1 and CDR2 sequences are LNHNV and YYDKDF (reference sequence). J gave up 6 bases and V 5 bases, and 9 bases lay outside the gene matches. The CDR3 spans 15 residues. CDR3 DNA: TGTGCCACCAGCTTACGGACAGGGAAAGTCAATGAGCAGTTCTTC. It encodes CATSLRTGKVNEQFF.

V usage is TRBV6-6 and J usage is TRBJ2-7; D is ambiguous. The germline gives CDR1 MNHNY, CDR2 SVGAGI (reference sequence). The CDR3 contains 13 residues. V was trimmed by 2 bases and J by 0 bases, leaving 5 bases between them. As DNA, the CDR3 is TGTGCCAGCAGTTACGAGGTCTCCTACGAGCAGTACTTC. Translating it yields CASSYEVSYEQYF.

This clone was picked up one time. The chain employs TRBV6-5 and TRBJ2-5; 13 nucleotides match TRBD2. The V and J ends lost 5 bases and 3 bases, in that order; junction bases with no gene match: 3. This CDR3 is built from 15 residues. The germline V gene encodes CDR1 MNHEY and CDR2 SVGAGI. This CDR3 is CASSAGTSGEETQYF. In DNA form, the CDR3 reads TGTGCCAGCAGTGCCGGGACTAGCGGGGAAGAGACCCAGTACTTC.

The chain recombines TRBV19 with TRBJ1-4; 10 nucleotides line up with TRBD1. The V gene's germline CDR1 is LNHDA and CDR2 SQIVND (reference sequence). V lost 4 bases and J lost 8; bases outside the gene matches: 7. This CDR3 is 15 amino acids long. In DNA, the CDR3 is TGTGCCAGTAGTACCCTCTCGACAGGGGGCGAAAAACTGTTTTTT. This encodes CASSTLSTGGEKLFF.

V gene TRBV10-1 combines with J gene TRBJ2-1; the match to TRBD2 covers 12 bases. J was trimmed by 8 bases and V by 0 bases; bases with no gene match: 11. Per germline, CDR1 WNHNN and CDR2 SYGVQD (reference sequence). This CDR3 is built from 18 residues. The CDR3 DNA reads TGCGCCAGCAGTGAGTCGCGAAGCCTAGCGGGAGGGGTCCATGAGCAGTTCTTC. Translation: CASSESRSLAGGVHEQFF.

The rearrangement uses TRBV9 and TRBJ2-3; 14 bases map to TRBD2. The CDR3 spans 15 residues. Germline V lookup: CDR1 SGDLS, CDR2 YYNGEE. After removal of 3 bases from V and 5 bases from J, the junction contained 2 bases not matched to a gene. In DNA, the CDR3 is TGTGCCAGCAGCGAGGGACTAGCGGGAGTAGATACGCAGTATTTT. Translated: CASSEGLAGVDTQYF.